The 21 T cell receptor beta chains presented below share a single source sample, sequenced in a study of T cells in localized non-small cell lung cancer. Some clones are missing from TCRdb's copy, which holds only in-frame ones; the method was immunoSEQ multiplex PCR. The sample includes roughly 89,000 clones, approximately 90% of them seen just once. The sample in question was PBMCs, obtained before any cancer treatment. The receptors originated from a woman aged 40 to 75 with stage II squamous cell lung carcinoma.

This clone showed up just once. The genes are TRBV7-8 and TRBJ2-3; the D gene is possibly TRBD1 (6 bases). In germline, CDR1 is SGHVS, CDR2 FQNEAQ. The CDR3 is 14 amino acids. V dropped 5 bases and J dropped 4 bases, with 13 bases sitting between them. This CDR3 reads CASSRGRGADTQYF. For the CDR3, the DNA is TGTGCCAGCAGCCGGGGCAGGGGAGCAGATACGCAGTATTTT.

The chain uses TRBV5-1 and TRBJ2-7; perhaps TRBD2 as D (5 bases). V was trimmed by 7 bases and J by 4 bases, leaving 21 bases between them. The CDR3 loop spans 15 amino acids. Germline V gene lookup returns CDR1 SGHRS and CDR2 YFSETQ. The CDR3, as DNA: TGCGCCAGCGCGAACGGACGGGAACCTTCGTACGAGCAGTACTTC. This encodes CASANGREPSYEQYF. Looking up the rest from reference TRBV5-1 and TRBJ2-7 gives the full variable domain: KAGVTQTPRYLIKTRGQQVTLSCSPISGHRSVSWYQQTPGQGLQFLFEYFSETQRNKGNFPGRFSGRQFSNSRSEMNVSTLELGDSALYLCASANGREPSYEQYFGPGTRLTVT.

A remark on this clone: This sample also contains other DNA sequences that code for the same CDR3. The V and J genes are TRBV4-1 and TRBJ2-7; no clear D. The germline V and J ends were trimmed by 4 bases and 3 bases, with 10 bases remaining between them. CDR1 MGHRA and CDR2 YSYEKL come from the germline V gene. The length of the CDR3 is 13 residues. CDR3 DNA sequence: TGCGCCAGCAGCCCGGACGGAGACTACGAGCAGTACTTC. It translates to CASSPDGDYEQYF.

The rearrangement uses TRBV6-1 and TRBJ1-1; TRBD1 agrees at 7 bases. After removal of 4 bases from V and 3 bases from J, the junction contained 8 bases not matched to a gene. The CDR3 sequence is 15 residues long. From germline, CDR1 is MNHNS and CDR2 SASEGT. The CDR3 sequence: CASSARGGQYTEAFF. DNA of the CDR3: TGTGCCAGCAGTGCGAGGGGGGGACAGTACACTGAAGCTTTCTTT.

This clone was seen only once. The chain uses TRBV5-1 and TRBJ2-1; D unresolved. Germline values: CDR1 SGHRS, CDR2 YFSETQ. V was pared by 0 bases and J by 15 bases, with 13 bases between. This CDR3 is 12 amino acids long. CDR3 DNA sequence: TGCGCCAGCAGCTTGGAAAAAGGCCCTGGGTTCTTC. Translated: CASSLEKGPGFF.

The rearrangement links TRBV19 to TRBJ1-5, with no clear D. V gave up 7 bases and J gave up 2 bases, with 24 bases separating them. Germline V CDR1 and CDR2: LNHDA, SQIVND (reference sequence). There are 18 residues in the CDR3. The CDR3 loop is CASTTKWRASGRNQPQHF. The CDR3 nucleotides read TGTGCCAGTACCACTAAGTGGAGGGCGTCAGGTCGCAATCAGCCCCAGCATTTT.

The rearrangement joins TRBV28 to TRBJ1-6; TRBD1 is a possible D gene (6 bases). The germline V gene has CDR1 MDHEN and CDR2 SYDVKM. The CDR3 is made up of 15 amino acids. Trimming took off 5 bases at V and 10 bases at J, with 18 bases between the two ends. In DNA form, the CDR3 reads TGTGCCAGCAGTGGGGAGGGGACCCAGGGGTCACCCCTCCACTTT. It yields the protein CASSGEGTQGSPLHF.

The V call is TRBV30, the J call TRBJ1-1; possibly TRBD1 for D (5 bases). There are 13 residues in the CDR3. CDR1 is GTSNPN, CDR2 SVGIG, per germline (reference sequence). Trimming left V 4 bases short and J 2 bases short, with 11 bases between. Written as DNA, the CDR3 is TGTGCCTGGAACGGGGGTTCTAACACTGAAGCTTTCTTT. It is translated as CAWNGGSNTEAFF.

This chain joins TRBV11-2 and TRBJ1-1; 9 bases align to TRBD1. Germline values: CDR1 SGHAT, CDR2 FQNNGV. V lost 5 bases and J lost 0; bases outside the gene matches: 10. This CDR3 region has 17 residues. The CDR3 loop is CASSQAGQGFLNTEAFF. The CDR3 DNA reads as TGTGCCAGCAGCCAAGCGGGACAGGGCTTTTTGAACACTGAAGCTTTCTTT.

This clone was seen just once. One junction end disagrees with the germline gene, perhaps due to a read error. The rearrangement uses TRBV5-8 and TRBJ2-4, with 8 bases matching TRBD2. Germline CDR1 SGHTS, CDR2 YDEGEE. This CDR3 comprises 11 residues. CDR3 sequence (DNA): TGTGCCAGCAGCTTGGAACTAGCGGAGATCTTC. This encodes CASSLELAEIF.

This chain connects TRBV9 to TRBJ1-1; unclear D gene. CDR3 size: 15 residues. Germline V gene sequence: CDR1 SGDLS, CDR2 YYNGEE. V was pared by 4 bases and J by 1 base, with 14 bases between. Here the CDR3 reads CASSTQTKGNTEAFF. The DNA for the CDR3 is TGTGCCAGCAGCACTCAAACAAAGGGGAACACTGAAGCTTTCTTT.

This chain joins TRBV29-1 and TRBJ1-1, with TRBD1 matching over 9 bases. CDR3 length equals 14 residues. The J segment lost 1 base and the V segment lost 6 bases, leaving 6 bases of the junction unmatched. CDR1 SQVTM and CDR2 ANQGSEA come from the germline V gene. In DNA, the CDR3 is TGCAGCGTCGCTAAGACAGGGGGGAACACTGAAGCTTTCTTT. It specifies CSVAKTGGNTEAFF.

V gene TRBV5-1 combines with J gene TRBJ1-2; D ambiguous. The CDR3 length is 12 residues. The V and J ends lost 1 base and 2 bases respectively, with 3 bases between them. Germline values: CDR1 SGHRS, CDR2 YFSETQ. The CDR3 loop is CASSLQNYGYTF. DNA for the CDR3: TGCGCCAGCAGCTTGCAGAACTATGGCTACACCTTC.

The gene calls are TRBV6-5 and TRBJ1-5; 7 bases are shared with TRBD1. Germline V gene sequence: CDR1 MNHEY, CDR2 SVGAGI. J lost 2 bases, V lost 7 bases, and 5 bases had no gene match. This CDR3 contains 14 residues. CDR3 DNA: TGTGCCAGCACCGACAGGGTTGGCAATCAGCCCCAGCATTTT. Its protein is CASTDRVGNQPQHF.

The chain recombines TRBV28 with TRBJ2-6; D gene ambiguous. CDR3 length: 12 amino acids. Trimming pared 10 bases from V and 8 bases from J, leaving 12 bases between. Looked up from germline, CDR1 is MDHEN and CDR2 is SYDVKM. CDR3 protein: CATTTGPNVLTF. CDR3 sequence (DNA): TGTGCCACCACGACCGGCCCCAACGTCCTGACTTTC.

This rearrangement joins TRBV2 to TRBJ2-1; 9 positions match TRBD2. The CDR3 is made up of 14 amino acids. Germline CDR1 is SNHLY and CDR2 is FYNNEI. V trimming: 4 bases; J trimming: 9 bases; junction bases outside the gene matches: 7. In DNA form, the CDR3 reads TGTGCCAGCAGTGGAGCGGGGGGCGGAAGTGAGCAGTTCTTC. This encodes CASSGAGGGSEQFF.

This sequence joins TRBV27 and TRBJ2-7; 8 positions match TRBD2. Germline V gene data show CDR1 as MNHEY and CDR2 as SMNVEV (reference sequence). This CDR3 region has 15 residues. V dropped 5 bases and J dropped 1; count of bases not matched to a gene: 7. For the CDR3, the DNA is TGTGCCAGCAGTCTTGACGGGGGGGTGTCCTACGAGCAGTACTTC. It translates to CASSLDGGVSYEQYF.

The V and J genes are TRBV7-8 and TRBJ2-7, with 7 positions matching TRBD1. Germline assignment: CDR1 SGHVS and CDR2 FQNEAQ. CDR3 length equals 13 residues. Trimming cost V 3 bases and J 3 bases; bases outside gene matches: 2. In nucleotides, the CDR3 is TGTGCCAGCAGCTTCACAGGGGACTACGAGCAGTACTTC. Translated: CASSFTGDYEQYF.

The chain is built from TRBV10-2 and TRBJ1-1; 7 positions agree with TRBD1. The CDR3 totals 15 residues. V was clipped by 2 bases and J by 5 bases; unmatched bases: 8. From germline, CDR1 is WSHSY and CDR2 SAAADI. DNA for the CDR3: TGCGCCAGCAGTGAGAGAGGGGGCTGGAGTACTGAAGCTTTCTTT. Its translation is CASSERGGWSTEAFF.

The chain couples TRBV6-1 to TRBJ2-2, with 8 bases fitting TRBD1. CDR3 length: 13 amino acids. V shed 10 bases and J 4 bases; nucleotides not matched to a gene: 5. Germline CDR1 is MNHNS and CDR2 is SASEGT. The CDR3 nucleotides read TGTGCCACCACTGGACAGGGCACCGGGGAGCTGTTTTTT. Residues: CATTGQGTGELFF.

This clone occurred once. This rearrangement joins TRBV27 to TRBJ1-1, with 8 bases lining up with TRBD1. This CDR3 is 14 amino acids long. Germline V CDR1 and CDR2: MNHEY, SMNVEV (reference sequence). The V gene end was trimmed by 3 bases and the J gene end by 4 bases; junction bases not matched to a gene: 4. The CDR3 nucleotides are TGTGCCAGCAGTTTCCGACAGGGGATCACTGAAGCTTTCTTT. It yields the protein CASSFRQGITEAFF.